The clone carrying this TCR beta chain was observed a few times. The same CDR3 also results from other DNA sequences found in this sample. Extraction of RNA preceded its reverse transcription into cDNA, which served as the sequencing template. Clones were sequenced by immunoSEQ multiplex PCR, and TCRdb holds only the in-frame ones, with some missing. The repertoire includes around 140,000 clones, 58% of them detected once, and roughly 6.7% sits in the top ten. The data are from a study of CD8+ T cells in alopecia areata. From PBMCs, CD4+ and CD8+ T cells were sorted. The CDR3 covers 11 residues. Trimming removed 7 bases from V and 2 bases from J, with 8 bases in between. Germline CDR1 SQVTM, CDR2 ANQGSEA.

The sequence was obtained from a human donor with alopecia areata. The rearrangement joins TRBV29-1 to TRBJ1-2, with D possibly TRBD1 on 6 matching bases. The sample was CD4+ T cells sorted from blood, taken at week 0. The CDR3 here is CSATGNYGYTF. DNA for the CDR3: TGCAGCGCGACAGGAAACTATGGCTACACCTTC.